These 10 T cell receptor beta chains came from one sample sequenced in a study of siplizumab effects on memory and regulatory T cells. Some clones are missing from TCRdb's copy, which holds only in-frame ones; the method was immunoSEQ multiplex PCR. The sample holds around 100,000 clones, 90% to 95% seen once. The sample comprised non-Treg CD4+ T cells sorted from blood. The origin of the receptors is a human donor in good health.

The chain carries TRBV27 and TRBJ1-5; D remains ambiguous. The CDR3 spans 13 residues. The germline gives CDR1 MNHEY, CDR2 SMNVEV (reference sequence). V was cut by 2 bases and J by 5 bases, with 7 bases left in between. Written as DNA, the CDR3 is TGTGCCAGCAGTTTAGCGTTTGATCAGCCCCAGCATTTT. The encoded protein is CASSLAFDQPQHF.

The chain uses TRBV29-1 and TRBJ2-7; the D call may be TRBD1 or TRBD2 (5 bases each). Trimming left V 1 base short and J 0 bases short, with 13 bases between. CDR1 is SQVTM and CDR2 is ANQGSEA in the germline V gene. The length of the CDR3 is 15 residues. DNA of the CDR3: TGCAGCGTTGAAGGGGGGTTTGGGTTCTCCTACGAGCAGTACTTC. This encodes CSVEGGFGFSYEQYF.

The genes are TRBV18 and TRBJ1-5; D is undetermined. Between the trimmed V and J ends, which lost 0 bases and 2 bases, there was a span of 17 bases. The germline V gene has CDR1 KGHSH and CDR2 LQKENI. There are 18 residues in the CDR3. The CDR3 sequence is CASSPPLVLGPGNQPQHF. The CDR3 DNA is TGTGCCAGCTCACCACCCCTTGTTTTAGGTCCGGGCAATCAGCCCCAGCATTTT.

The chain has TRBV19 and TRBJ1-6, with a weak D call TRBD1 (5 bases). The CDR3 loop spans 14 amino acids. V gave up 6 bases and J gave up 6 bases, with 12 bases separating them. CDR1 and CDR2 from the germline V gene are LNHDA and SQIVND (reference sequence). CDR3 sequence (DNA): TGTGCCAGTAGCGCGGGGGGGTTTAATTCACCCCTCCACTTT. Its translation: CASSAGGFNSPLHF.

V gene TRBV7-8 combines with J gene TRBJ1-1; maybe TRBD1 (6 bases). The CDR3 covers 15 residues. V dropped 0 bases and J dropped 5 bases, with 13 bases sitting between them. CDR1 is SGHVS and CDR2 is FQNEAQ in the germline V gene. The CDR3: CASSLARDKDTEAFF. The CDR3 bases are TGTGCCAGCAGCTTAGCCCGGGACAAGGATACTGAAGCTTTCTTT.

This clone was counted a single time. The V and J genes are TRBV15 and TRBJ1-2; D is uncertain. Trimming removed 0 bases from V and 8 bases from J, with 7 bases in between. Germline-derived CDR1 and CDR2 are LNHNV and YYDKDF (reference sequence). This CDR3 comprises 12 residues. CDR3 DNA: TGTGCCACCAGCAGAGAAGCGGGAGGCTACACCTTC. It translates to CATSREAGGYTF. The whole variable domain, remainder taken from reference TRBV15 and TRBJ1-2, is DAMVIQNPRYQVTQFGKPVTLSCSQTLNHNVMYWYQQKSSQAPKLLFHYYDKDFNNEADTPDNFQSRRPNTSFCFLDIRSPGLGDTAMYLCATSREAGGYTFGSGTRLTVV.

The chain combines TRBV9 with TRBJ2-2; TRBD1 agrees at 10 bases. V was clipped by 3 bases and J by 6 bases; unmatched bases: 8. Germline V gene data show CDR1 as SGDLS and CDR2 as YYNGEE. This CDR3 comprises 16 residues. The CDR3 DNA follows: TGTGCCAGCAGCGCGCCCGGGACAGGGGACCCCGGGGAGCTGTTTTTT. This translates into CASSAPGTGDPGELFF. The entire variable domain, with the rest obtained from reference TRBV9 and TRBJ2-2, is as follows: DSGVTQTPKHLITATGQRVTLRCSPRSGDLSVYWYQQSLDQGLQFLIQYYNGEERAKGNILERFSAQQFPDLHSELNLSSLELGDSALYFCASSAPGTGDPGELFFGEGSRLTVL.

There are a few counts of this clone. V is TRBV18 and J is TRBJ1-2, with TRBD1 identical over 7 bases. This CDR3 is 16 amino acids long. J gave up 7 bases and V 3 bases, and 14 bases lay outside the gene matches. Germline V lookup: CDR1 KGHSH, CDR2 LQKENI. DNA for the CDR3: TGTGCCAGCTCACCGAGCGACAGGGCCTTTTTAGGTGGCTACACCTTC. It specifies CASSPSDRAFLGGYTF.

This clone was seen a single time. DNA of the CDR3: TGTGCCAGCAGCTTAGAAGAGCGGGGGGGATACTCCTACAATGAGCAGTTCTTC. Its translation: CASSLEERGGYSYNEQFF. V usage is TRBV7-6 and J usage is TRBJ2-1; TRBD2 matches at 10 bases. V gave up 1 base and J gave up 0 bases; unmatched junction bases: 6. This CDR3 is 18 amino acids long. Germline assignment: CDR1 SGHVS and CDR2 FNYEAQ.

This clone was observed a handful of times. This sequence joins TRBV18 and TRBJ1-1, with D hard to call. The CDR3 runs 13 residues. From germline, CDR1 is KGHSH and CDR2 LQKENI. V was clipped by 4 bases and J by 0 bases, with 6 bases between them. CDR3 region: CASSLDMNTEAFF. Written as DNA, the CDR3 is TGTGCCAGCTCACTTGACATGAACACTGAAGCTTTCTTT.